What follows describes a single TCR beta chain. This sample was included in a study of blood T cell repertoires in COVID-19. Germline loops: CDR1 SGHTA, CDR2 FQGNSA. The V and J ends lost 7 bases and 0 bases, in that order; junction bases with no gene match: 3. The CDR3 has 15 amino acids. Authors' analysis steps: Reference gene primer amplification yielded estimated nucleated cell counts. Produced via immunoSEQ multiplex PCR; TCRdb's table is partial and in-frame only. V, J and clone size are those of that table, while D and trimming were read from the DNA. Among around 100,000 clones listed, about 90% were seen once.

Source material: peripheral blood. The chain links TRBV7-2 to TRBJ2-6, with TRBD2 matching over 7 bases. The receptor was isolated from a man aged 45-65 years in a cohort sampled during active COVID-19. Here the CDR3 reads CASTPGGSGANVLTF. In nucleotides, the CDR3 is TGTGCCAGCACCCCGGGGGGCTCTGGGGCCAACGTCCTGACTTTC.